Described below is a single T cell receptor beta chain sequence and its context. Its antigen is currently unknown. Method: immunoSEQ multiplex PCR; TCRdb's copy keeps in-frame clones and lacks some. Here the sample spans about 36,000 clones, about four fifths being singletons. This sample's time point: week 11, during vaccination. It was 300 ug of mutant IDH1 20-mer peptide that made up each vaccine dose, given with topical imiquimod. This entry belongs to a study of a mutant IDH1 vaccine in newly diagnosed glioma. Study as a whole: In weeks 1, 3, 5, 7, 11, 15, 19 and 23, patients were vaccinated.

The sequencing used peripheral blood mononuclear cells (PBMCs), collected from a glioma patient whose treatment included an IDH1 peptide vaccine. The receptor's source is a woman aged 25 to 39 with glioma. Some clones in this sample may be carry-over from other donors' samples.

CDR3 coding DNA: TGTGCCAGCTCATTCGGGACAGGGGATTTCAACGAGCAGTACTTC. Amino acids: CASSFGTGDFNEQYF. The chain recombines TRBV18 with TRBJ2-7; 10 bases align to TRBD1. The ends lost 5 bases at V and 5 bases at J; junction bases unmatched: 9. This CDR3 has 15 amino acids. Germline-derived CDR1 and CDR2 are KGHSH and LQKENI.